One and the same sample provided the 5 T cell receptor beta chains below, sequenced in a study of CD8+ T cells in alopecia areata. Extraction and reverse transcription of RNA yielded cDNA as the sequencing template. Data came from immunoSEQ multiplex PCR; TCRdb stores just in-frame clones and leaves some out. The sample lists 75,000 to 100,000 clones, approximately 42% occurring once. Sequenced sample: CD4+ T cells sorted from blood. The receptors stem from a human donor with alopecia areata.

There are a few counts of this clone. This chain joins TRBV29-1 and TRBJ1-1; D is perhaps TRBD1 (6 bases). The CDR3 covers 14 residues. Germline CDR1 and CDR2: SQVTM and ANQGSEA. Between the trimmed V and J ends, which lost 4 bases and 1 base, there was a span of 13 bases. CDR3 residues: CSVVILGGNTEAFF. For the CDR3, the DNA is TGCAGCGTTGTAATCCTAGGGGGGAACACTGAAGCTTTCTTT.

This clone appeared a few times. The gene calls are TRBV27 and TRBJ2-5; D is unresolved. The germline gives CDR1 MNHEY, CDR2 SMNVEV (reference sequence). This CDR3 is 13 amino acids long. Deletions cut 3 bases from V and 3 bases from J, with 8 bases between. The CDR3 sequence is CASSFGSEETQYF. The CDR3 region has the DNA TGTGCCAGCAGTTTCGGCAGTGAAGAGACCCAGTACTTC.

The chain employs TRBV7-2 and TRBJ2-4, with TRBD2 identical over 11 bases. CDR1 and CDR2 from the germline V gene are SGHTA and FQGNSA. The ends lost 2 bases at V and 2 bases at J; junction bases unmatched: 2. The CDR3 loop spans 16 amino acids. CDR3 bases: TGTGCCAGCAGCTTAACTAGCGGGAGAACCAAAAACATTCAGTACTTC. Translating gives CASSLTSGRTKNIQYF.

The chain recombines TRBV28 with TRBJ1-5; perhaps TRBD1 as D (5 bases). In germline, CDR1 is MDHEN, CDR2 SYDVKM. CDR3 size: 11 residues. Trimming shortened V by 1 base and J by 15 bases, and 10 bases separated the two germline ends. Written as DNA, the CDR3 is TGTGCCAGCAGTTTATTGGGGGAATGGCATTTT. Amino acid sequence: CASSLLGEWHF.

The genes are TRBV9 and TRBJ2-6, with D perhaps TRBD2 (5 bases). The CDR3 runs to 16 residues. The V end lost 2 bases, the J end lost 2 bases, and 11 bases lay between the germline ends. CDR1 is SGDLS, CDR2 YYNGEE, per germline. The chain's CDR3 is CASSVGVSPGANVLTF. The CDR3 bases are TGTGCCAGCAGCGTCGGGGTGTCCCCTGGGGCCAACGTCCTGACTTTC.